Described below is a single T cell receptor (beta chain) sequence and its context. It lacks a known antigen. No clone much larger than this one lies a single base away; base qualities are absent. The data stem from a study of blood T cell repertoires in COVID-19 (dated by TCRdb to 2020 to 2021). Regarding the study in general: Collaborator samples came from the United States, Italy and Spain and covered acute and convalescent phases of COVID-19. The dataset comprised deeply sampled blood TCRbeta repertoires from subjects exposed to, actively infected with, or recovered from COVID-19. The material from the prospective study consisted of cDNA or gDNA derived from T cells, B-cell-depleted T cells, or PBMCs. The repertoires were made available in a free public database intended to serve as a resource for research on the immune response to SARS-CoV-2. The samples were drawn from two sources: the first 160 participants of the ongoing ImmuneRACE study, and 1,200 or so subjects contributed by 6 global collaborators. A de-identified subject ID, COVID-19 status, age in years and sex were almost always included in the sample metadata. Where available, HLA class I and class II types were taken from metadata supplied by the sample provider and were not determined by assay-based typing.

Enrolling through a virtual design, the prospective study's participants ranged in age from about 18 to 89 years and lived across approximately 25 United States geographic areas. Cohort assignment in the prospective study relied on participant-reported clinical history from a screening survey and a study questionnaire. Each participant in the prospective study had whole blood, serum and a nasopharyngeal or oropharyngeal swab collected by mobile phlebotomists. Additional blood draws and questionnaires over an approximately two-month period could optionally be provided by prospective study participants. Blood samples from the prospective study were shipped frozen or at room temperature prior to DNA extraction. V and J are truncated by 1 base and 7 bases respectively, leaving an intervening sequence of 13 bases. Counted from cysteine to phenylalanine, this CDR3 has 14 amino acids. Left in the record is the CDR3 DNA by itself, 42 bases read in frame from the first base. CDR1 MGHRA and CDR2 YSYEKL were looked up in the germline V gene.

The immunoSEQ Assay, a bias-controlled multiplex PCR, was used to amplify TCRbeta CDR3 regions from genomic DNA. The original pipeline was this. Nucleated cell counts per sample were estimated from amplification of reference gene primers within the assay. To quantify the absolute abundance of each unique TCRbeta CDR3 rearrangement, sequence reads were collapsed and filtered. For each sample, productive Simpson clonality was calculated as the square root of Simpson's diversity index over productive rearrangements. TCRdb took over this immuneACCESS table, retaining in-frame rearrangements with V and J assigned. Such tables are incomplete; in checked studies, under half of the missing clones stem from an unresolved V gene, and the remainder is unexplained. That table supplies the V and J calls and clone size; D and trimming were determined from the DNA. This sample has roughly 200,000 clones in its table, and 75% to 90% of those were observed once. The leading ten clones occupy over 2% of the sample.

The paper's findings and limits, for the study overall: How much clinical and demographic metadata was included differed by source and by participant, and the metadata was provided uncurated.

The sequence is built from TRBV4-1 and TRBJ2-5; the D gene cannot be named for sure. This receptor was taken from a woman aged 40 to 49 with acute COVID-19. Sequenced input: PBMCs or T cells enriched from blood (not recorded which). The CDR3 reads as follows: CASSQVVYRGTQYF. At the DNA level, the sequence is TGCGCCAGCAGCCAAGTCGTTTATCGAGGGACCCAGTACTTC.